The 14 T cell receptor beta chains below all came from one sample that was sequenced in a study of shared clonotypes between healthy human individuals. As defined, naive CD8 cells were CD45RO-negative and positively selected for CCR7, with terminally differentiated effector memory CD45RA+ cells excluded. Only in-frame clones appear in the TCRdb table, and some are missing; sequencing was by immunoSEQ multiplex PCR. The sample lists millions of clones, 85% to 95% occurring once. Specimen: naive CD8+ T cells from PBMCs. Every receptor here comes from a man between 18 and 29 years old in good health. Some clones in this sample may be carry-over from other donors' samples.

The V gene is TRBV13, the J gene TRBJ1-2; the D gene is possibly TRBD1 (5 bases). CDR1 and CDR2 (germline): PRHDT, FYEKMQ (reference sequence). The CDR3 runs 12 residues. The V end lost 4 bases, the J end lost 10 bases, and 13 bases lay between the germline ends. CDR3 sequence: CASSSGSGIYTF. CDR3 DNA sequence: TGTGCCAGCAGCTCCGGCTCAGGGATCTACACCTTC.

V is TRBV18 and J is TRBJ1-4; 8 nucleotides align to TRBD1. V shed 2 bases and J 8 bases; nucleotides not matched to a gene: 10. The CDR3 spans 16 residues. Germline loops: CDR1 KGHSH, CDR2 LQKENI. The CDR3 coding sequence is TGTGCCAGCTCACCAAATAAAGGACAGGGCCGAGAAAAACTGTTTTTT. Amino acids: CASSPNKGQGREKLFF.

In its sample, this clone was seen once. V gene TRBV2 combines with J gene TRBJ2-7; 9 bases map to TRBD1. Germline V gives CDR1 SNHLY, CDR2 FYNNEI. CDR3 length: 12 residues. J lost 7 bases, V lost 5 bases, and 3 bases had no gene match. CDR3 sequence reads: CASSTGGREQYF. CDR3 bases: TGTGCCAGCAGTACAGGGGGCAGAGAGCAGTACTTC.

The table lists this clone with a count of one. This sample includes further DNA sequences coding for the same CDR3. This chain links TRBV27 with TRBJ2-7; D might be TRBD2 (6 bases). From germline, CDR1 is MNHEY and CDR2 SMNVEV (reference sequence). The CDR3 has 18 amino acids. V was clipped by 5 bases and J by 5 bases, with 28 bases between them. The CDR3 sequence is CASSASTRFLGGAHEQYF. Here the CDR3 DNA reads TGTGCCAGCAGTGCCTCAACTAGATTTCTCGGAGGGGCCCACGAGCAGTACTTC.

The J gene is TRBJ2-7, the V gene TRBV6-6, with TRBD2 identical over 7 bases. CDR3 length equals 10 residues. Germline V gene lookup returns CDR1 MNHNY and CDR2 SVGAGI (reference sequence). V was clipped by 11 bases and J by 6 bases; unmatched bases: 4. The CDR3 is CAAGRGEQYF. CDR3 coding DNA: TGTGCCGCAGGGAGGGGCGAGCAGTACTTC.

The chain joins TRBV27 to TRBJ2-7; TRBD2 matches at 13 bases. Trimming took 9 bases from V and 1 from J; bases not matched to a gene: 24. The CDR3 has 21 amino acids. Germline V CDR1 and CDR2: MNHEY, SMNVEV (reference sequence). Written as DNA, the CDR3 is TGTGCCAGTACTACAGGGGGTATGAGGACTAGCGGGAGCTTCCGTTCCTACGAGCAGTACTTC. Protein: CASTTGGMRTSGSFRSYEQYF.

Of note for this clone: The sample carries other DNA sequences with the same CDR3. The chain is built from TRBV19 and TRBJ1-3; D is undetermined. V was clipped by 2 bases and J by 1 base, with 6 bases between them. The CDR3 extends over 14 amino acids. Germline V gene data show CDR1 as LNHDA and CDR2 as SQIVND (reference sequence). The CDR3 DNA reads as TGTGCCAGTAGTATACGGGGATCTGGAAACACCATATATTTT. Protein: CASSIRGSGNTIYF.

The chain is built from TRBV7-9 and TRBJ1-1; D may be TRBD1 (6 bases). The germline CDR1 and CDR2 sequences are SEHNR and FQNEAQ (reference sequence). Trimming removed 4 bases from V and 6 bases from J, with 9 bases in between. This CDR3 region has 12 residues. The CDR3 DNA is TGTGCCAGCAGCTCGTGGACAGCTGAAGCTTTCTTT. Translated: CASSSWTAEAFF.

The gene calls are TRBV28 and TRBJ1-3; no reliable D call. The CDR3 extends over 15 amino acids. Germline-derived CDR1 and CDR2 are MDHEN and SYDVKM. V gave up 4 bases and J gave up 0 bases, with 10 bases separating them. The CDR3 sequence: CASSSMTASGNTIYF. DNA of the CDR3: TGTGCCAGCAGTTCCATGACGGCCTCTGGAAACACCATATATTTT.

The CDR3 nucleotides read TGTGCCAGTAGTATCGGTAATTTGGCCAGCTTCAACTCTGGAAACACCATATATTTT. Its translation is CASSIGNLASFNSGNTIYF. The chain is built from TRBV19 and TRBJ1-3; D unclear. The CDR3 is 19 residues long. The V end lost 3 bases, the J end lost 0 bases, and 21 bases lay between the germline ends. In germline, CDR1 is LNHDA, CDR2 SQIVND (reference sequence). The full variable domain, rest sourced from reference TRBV19 and TRBJ1-3, is DGGITQSPKYLFRKEGQNVTLSCEQNLNHDAMYWYRQDPGQGLRLIYYSQIVNDFQKGDIAEGYSVSREKKESFPLTVTSAQKNPTAFYLCASSIGNLASFNSGNTIYFGEGSWLTVV.

The rearrangement links TRBV13 to TRBJ2-1, with D unclear. The germline V and J ends were trimmed by 0 bases and 5 bases, with 11 bases remaining between them. CDR3 length: 15 residues. CDR1 and CDR2 (germline): PRHDT, FYEKMQ (reference sequence). The CDR3, as DNA: TGTGCCAGCAGCTTAGGTTACGGTACTAACAATGAGCAGTTCTTC. This gives the protein CASSLGYGTNNEQFF.

A note on this clone: The identical CDR3 is also encoded by other nucleotide sequences in the sample. The chain uses TRBV6-5 and TRBJ2-3, with D possibly matching TRBD1 (6 bases). Germline V lookup: CDR1 MNHEY, CDR2 SVGAGI. Trimming left V 3 bases short and J 1 base short, with 11 bases between. This CDR3 has 15 amino acids. The DNA for the CDR3 is TGTGCCAGCAGTTATAGCGCAGGGGGCACAGATACGCAGTATTTT. Its protein product is CASSYSAGGTDTQYF.

This rearrangement joins TRBV9 to TRBJ2-1; TRBD2 matches at 9 bases. J lost 7 bases, V lost 0 bases, and 11 bases had no gene match. This CDR3 is built from 17 residues. CDR1 is SGDLS, CDR2 YYNGEE, per germline. DNA for the CDR3: TGTGCCAGCAGCGTAGTTGCTAGCGGGACGCTGGGTAATGAGCAGTTCTTC. This translates into CASSVVASGTLGNEQFF.

V and J are TRBV28 and TRBJ2-5; 7 bases match TRBD2. J was trimmed by 4 bases and V by 3 bases; bases with no gene match: 8. The CDR3 has 15 residues. Germline-derived CDR1 and CDR2 are MDHEN and SYDVKM. The DNA for the CDR3 is TGTGCCAGCAGTTTTATCCGGCTAGCGGTAGAGACCCAGTACTTC. Translating gives CASSFIRLAVETQYF.